The clone carrying this T cell receptor beta chain was seen ten or more times. Sequencing libraries for TCR beta were prepared with iRepertoire HTBI primers and Arm-PCR of CDR3 regions. TCRdb ran MiXCR on the multiplex PCR reads and lists one entry per CDR3 protein. Of fewer than 450,000 distinct CDR3 sequences in the sample, 15% were seen once. This sample was included in a study of regulatory T cells in long-lasting Graves disease. Noted time point: newly diagnosed GD, antithyroid drugs for less than 3 months. There was RNA extracted from PBMCs, and the TCR library was made from it. An endocrinology department in Xi'an, China, recruited the patients. This sample also belongs to another study, concerning T cells in Graves' hyperthyroidism and ophthalmopathy.

The TCR comes from a woman aged 40-49 years with Graves disease. This specimen was peripheral blood mononuclear cells (PBMCs), taken at new diagnosis, from a patient treated with antithyroid drugs.

CDR3 protein: CASSLTTQERPYEQYF. For the CDR3, the DNA is TGTGCCAGCAGTTTAACTACCCAGGAGCGACCCTACGAGCAGTACTTC. The chain employs TRBV28 and TRBJ2-7; no clear D. CDR1 MDHEN and CDR2 SYDVKM come from the germline V gene. The V gene lost 2 bases and the J gene lost 2 bases, with 16 bases spanning the gap. This CDR3 spans 16 amino acids.